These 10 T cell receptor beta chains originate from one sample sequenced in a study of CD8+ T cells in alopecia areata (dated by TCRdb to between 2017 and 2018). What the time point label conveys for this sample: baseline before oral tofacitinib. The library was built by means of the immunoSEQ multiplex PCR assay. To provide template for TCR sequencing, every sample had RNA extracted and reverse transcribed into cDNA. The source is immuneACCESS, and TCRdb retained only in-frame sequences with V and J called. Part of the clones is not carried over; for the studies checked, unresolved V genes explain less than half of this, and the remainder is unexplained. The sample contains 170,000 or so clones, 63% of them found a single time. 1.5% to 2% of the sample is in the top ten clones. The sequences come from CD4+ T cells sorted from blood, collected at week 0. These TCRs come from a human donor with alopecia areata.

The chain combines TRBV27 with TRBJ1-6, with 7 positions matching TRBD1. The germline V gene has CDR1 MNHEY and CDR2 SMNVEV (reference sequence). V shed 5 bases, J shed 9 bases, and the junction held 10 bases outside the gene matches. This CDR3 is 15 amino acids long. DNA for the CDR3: TGTGCCAGCAGTCTTGGCCGACAGGGTGGTTCACCCCTCCACTTT. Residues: CASSLGRQGGSPLHF.

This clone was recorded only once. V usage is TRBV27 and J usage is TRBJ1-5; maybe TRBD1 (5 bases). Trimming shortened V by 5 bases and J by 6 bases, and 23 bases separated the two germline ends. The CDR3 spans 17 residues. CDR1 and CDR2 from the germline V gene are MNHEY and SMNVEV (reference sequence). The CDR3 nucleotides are TGTGCCAGCAGTCCATCCCCGAAAGGGGTTGGAGGTCAGCCCCAGCATTTT. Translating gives CASSPSPKGVGGQPQHF.

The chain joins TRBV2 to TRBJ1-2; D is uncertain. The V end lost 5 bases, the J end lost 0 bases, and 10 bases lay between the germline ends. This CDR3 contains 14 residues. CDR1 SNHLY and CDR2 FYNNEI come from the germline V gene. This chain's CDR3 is CASSPVGPNYGYTF. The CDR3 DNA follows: TGTGCCAGCAGTCCAGTAGGACCTAACTATGGCTACACCTTC. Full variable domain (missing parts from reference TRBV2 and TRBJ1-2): EPEVTQTPSHQVTQMGQEVILRCVPISNHLYFYWYRQILGQKVEFLVSFYNNEISEKSEIFDDQFSVERPDGSNFTLKIRSTKLEDSAMYFCASSPVGPNYGYTFGSGTRLTVV.

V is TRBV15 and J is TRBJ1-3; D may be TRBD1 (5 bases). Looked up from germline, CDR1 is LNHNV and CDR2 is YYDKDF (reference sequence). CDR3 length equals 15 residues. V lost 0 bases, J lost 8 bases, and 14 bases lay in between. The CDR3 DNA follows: TGTGCCACCAGCAGAGATAGGCAGGGACGGGACACCATATATTTT. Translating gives CATSRDRQGRDTIYF.

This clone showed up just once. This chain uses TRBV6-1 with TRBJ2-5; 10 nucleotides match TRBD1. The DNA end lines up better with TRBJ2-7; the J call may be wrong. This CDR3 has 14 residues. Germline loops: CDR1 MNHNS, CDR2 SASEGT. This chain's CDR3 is CASSYGDRGYEQYF. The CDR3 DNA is TGTGCCAGCAGTTATGGGGACAGGGGATACGAGCAGTACTTC.

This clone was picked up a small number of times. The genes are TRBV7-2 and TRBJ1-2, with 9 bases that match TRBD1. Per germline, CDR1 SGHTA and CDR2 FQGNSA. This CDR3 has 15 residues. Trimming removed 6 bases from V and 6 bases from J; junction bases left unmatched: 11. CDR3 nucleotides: TGTGCCAGCAGGATGCGGGACAGGGTTTTCCATGGCTACACCTTC. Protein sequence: CASRMRDRVFHGYTF.

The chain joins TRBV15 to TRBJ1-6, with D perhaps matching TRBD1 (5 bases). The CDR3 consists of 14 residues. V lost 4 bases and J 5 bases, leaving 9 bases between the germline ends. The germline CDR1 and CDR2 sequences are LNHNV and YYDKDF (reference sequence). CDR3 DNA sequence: TGTGCCACCAGCACCGGGGGTAATAATTCACCCCTCCACTTT. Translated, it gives CATSTGGNNSPLHF.

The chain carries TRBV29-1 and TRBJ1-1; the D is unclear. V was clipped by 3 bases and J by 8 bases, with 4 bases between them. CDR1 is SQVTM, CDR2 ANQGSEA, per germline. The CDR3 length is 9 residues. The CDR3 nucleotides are TGCAGCGTTGAGGAAGAAGCTTTCTTT. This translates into CSVEEEAFF.

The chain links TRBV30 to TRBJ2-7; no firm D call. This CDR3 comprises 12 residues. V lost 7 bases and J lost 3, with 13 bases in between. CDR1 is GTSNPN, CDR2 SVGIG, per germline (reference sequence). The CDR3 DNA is TGTGCCTTCTCCTCCGCGAACTACGAGCAGTACTTC. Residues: CAFSSANYEQYF.

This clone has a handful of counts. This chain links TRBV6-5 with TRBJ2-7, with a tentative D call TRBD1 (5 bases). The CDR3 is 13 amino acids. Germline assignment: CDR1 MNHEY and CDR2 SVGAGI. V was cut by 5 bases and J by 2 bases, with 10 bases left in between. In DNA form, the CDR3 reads TGTGCCAGCAGTAAAGACAGAACCTACGAGCAGTACTTC. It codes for CASSKDRTYEQYF.